This TCR beta chain was documented in a study of cytotoxic CD8 clonotypes in ibrutinib-treated CLL. Study results and limitations: Researchers report that baseline clonality outpaced age-matched healthy donors and tracked circulating CD8+ T-cell counts. Samples were collected at differing times from sustained-remission and progressing patients.

TCRdb's copy holds only in-frame clones and misses some; the assay was immunoSEQ multiplex PCR. The sample consists of about 160,000 clones, approximately 90% of them appearing once. With regard to this clone: Its specificity is unknown.

Germline V gene data show CDR1 as SGHVS and CDR2 as FQNEAQ. V shed 7 bases, J shed 5 bases, and the junction held 7 bases outside the gene matches. The CDR3 runs 14 residues. The chain employs TRBV7-8 and TRBJ2-1, with TRBD2 matching over 8 bases. Sequences were derived from PBMCs, sampled at disease progression, from a patient treated with ibrutinib. The origin of this receptor is a human donor with chronic lymphocytic leukemia. Here the CDR3 reads CASKGWRGDNEQFF. The CDR3 DNA sequence: TGTGCCAGCAAGGGGTGGCGGGGGGACAATGAGCAGTTCTTC.